These 17 T cell receptor beta chains came from one sample sequenced in a study of CD8+ T cells in alopecia areata (dated 2018 in TCRdb). The library came from the immunoSEQ multiplex PCR assay. For TCR sequencing, RNA was extracted from every sample and reverse transcribed into cDNA to serve as template. In TCRdb, the immuneACCESS table is reduced to in-frame sequences with V and J assigned. These tables do not hold every clone; where another copy was compared, an unresolved V gene accounts for under half, and the others remain unexplained. The sample contains 150,000 to 200,000 clones, roughly 60% of them found a single time. The top ten constitute approximately 1.2% of the sample. According to the study, the label for this sample's treatment or condition signals: oral pan-JAK inhibitor, 5-10 mg twice daily. Here the sequenced sample was CD4+ T cells sorted from blood, taken around week 50, from a patient treated with tofacitinib. Receptors were obtained from a human donor with alopecia areata.

This chain uses TRBV7-6 with TRBJ2-3; D remains unclear. Per the germline V gene, CDR1 is SGHVS and CDR2 is FNYEAQ. V gave up 0 bases and J gave up 4 bases, with 5 bases separating them. This CDR3 region has 13 residues. Here the CDR3 DNA reads TGTGCCAGCAGCTTAGCGGGGTCAGATACGCAGTATTTT. This gives the protein CASSLAGSDTQYF.

This clone was detected a few times. The genes are TRBV10-3 and TRBJ2-1; no clear D gene. Germline CDR1 is ENHRY and CDR2 is SYGVKD. This CDR3 region has 12 residues. V was shortened by 3 bases and J by 7 bases, with 7 bases between the two germline ends. CDR3 coding DNA: TGTGCCATCAGTGAATGGGGTAATGAGCAGTTCTTC. Encoded protein: CAISEWGNEQFF.

The sample holds one count of this clone. This sample also contains other DNA sequences that code for the same CDR3. The chain recombines TRBV29-1 with TRBJ2-7; D might be TRBD2 (7 bases). Germline CDR1 reads SQVTM; CDR2 reads ANQGSEA. Trimming cost V 6 bases and J 0 bases, with 9 bases left between them. CDR3 size: 12 residues. The CDR3 DNA reads TGCAGCGTAGGGGGGGGCTCCTACGAGCAGTACTTC. Translating gives CSVGGGSYEQYF.

This clone was picked up a small number of times. The chain carries TRBV28 and TRBJ1-2; possibly TRBD1 for D (5 bases). Trimming cost V 8 bases and J 5 bases, with 15 bases left between them. The CDR3 length is 13 residues. Germline V gene sequence: CDR1 MDHEN, CDR2 SYDVKM. CDR3 amino acids: CASLPPGRYGYTF. Here the CDR3 DNA reads TGTGCCAGCCTACCCCCGGGACGGTATGGCTACACCTTC.

The V and J genes are TRBV4-3 and TRBJ1-5; possible D gene TRBD1, 5 bases. The CDR3 contains 16 residues. The germline V gene has CDR1 LGHNA and CDR2 YSLEER. V dropped 4 bases and J dropped 2 bases, with 15 bases sitting between them. CDR3 nucleotide sequence: TGCGCCAGCAGCCGCACACTCGACAGTCGCAATCAGCCCCAGCATTTT. This sequence encodes CASSRTLDSRNQPQHF.

The sample holds a few counts of this clone. This chain uses TRBV4-1 with TRBJ2-2; tentatively, D is TRBD1 (5 bases). The CDR3 is 17 amino acids. CDR1 and CDR2 from the germline V gene are MGHRA and YSYEKL. Trimming shortened V by 1 base and J by 5 bases, and 17 bases separated the two germline ends. The CDR3 spells CASSQVDMGLGTGELFF. CDR3 bases: TGCGCCAGCAGCCAAGTGGACATGGGCTTGGGGACCGGGGAGCTGTTTTTT.

V and J are TRBV30 and TRBJ2-2; D gene unclear. The V end was cut by 3 bases, the J end by 1 base, with 6 bases between. In germline, CDR1 is GTSNPN, CDR2 SVGIG (reference sequence). The CDR3 consists of 13 residues. The CDR3 loop reads CAWSHLNTGELFF. In DNA, the CDR3 is TGTGCCTGGAGCCACTTGAACACCGGGGAGCTGTTTTTT.

J is TRBJ1-6 and V is TRBV14, with no clear D. The CDR3 consists of 14 residues. The V end was cut by 4 bases, the J end by 10 bases, with 14 bases between. CDR1 is SGHDN, CDR2 FVKESK, per germline. For the CDR3, the DNA is TGTGCCAGCAGCCCACGGACTGACCGCTCACCCCTCCACTTT. Amino acid sequence: CASSPRTDRSPLHF.

The gene calls are TRBV30 and TRBJ2-6, with D possibly TRBD1 on 5 matching bases. There are 15 residues in the CDR3. Germline assignment: CDR1 GTSNPN and CDR2 SVGIG (reference sequence). The V and J ends lost 2 bases and 1 base respectively, with 9 bases between them. This CDR3 is CAWSPQVSGANVLTF. CDR3 in DNA: TGTGCCTGGAGTCCACAGGTATCTGGGGCCAACGTCCTGACTTTC.

V gene TRBV4-3 combines with J gene TRBJ2-3, with D possibly being TRBD1 or TRBD2 (5 bases each). CDR1 LGHNA and CDR2 YSLEER come from the germline V gene. The CDR3 is 16 amino acids. V lost 0 bases, J lost 5 bases, and 15 bases lay in between. The CDR3, as DNA: TGCGCCAGCAGCCAAGATTCAGGGAGAGGGGTAGATACGCAGTATTTT. Its translation is CASSQDSGRGVDTQYF.

The V and J genes are TRBV7-8 and TRBJ1-3; 11 positions agree with TRBD1. Trimming took 4 bases from V and 2 from J; bases not matched to a gene: 7. Germline V gene lookup returns CDR1 SGHVS and CDR2 FQNEAQ. The CDR3 has 17 amino acids. This CDR3 reads CASSSGQGARTGNTIYF. The CDR3 DNA is TGTGCCAGCAGCTCCGGACAGGGGGCAAGGACTGGAAACACCATATATTTT.

The gene calls are TRBV30 and TRBJ1-4; a possible D gene is TRBD1 (6 bases). The CDR3 has 13 amino acids. V was pared by 3 bases and J by 4 bases, with 9 bases between. Germline V CDR1 and CDR2: GTSNPN, SVGIG (reference sequence). This chain's CDR3 is CAWSQGINEKLFF. In DNA form, the CDR3 reads TGTGCCTGGAGCCAGGGGATTAATGAAAAACTGTTTTTT.

The J gene is TRBJ2-3, the V gene TRBV5-1; 7 nucleotides agree with TRBD1. With 2 bases clipped from V and 2 bases from J, the junction kept 5 bases outside the gene matches. The CDR3 covers 15 residues. Germline V lookup: CDR1 SGHRS, CDR2 YFSETQ. CDR3 bases: TGCGCCAGCAGCTTCGGACAGGACTTCACAGATACGCAGTATTTT. Its translation is CASSFGQDFTDTQYF.

This clone occurred once. The chain couples TRBV7-2 to TRBJ2-1; tentatively, D is TRBD1 or TRBD2 (5 bases each). This CDR3 contains 12 residues. CDR1 and CDR2 (germline): SGHTA, FQGNSA. V was cut by 3 bases and J by 12 bases, with 12 bases left in between. The CDR3 loop is CASSFGGDAQFF. DNA of the CDR3: TGTGCCAGCAGCTTCGGTGGGGACGCGCAGTTCTTC.

The sample holds a few counts of this clone. The CDR3, as DNA: TGCAGCGTTGAAGATCTTCGGAGGACTGAAGCTTTCTTT. It translates to CSVEDLRRTEAFF. The chain joins TRBV29-1 to TRBJ1-1; no clear D gene. The CDR3 spans 13 residues. The V and J ends lost 0 bases and 5 bases respectively, with 10 bases between them. Germline-derived CDR1 and CDR2 are SQVTM and ANQGSEA.

The table lists this clone with a few counts. The J gene is TRBJ1-6, the V gene TRBV23-1; weak D call: TRBD1 (5 bases). TRBV23-1 is treated as an ORF (open reading frame) with a function not yet certain. Trimming removed 4 bases from V and 6 bases from J, with 13 bases in between. There are 15 residues in the CDR3. The CDR3 DNA reads as TGCGCCAGCAGTCGCAGCAAGGGGTCTAATTCACCCCTCCACTTT. As protein: CASSRSKGSNSPLHF.

V usage is TRBV2 and J usage is TRBJ2-1, with TRBD1 as a possible D gene (5 bases). The V end lost 3 bases, the J end lost 10 bases, and 13 bases lay between the germline ends. The V gene's germline CDR1 is SNHLY and CDR2 FYNNEI. The CDR3 is 13 amino acids. The CDR3 here is CASSEDAWGEQFF. The CDR3, as DNA: TGTGCCAGCAGTGAGGACGCCTGGGGCGAGCAGTTCTTC.